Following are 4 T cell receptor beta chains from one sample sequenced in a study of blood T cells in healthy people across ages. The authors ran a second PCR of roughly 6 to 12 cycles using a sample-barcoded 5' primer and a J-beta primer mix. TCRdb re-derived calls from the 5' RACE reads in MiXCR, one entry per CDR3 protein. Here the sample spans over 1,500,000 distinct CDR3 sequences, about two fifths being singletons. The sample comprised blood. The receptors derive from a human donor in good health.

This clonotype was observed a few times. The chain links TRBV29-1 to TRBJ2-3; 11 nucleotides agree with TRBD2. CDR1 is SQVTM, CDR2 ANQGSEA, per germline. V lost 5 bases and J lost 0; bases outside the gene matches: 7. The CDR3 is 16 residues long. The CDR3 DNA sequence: TGCAGCGTTCTTTTCGGGACTAGCGGTAGCACAGATACGCAGTATTTT. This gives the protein CSVLFGTSGSTDTQYF.

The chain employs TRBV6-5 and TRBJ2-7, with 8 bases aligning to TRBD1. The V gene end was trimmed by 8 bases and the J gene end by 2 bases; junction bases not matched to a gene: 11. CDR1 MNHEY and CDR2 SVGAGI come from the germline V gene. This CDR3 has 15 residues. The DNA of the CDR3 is TGTGCCAGCCGGACAGGGACCGCTTCCCCCTACGAGCAGTACTTC. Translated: CASRTGTASPYEQYF.

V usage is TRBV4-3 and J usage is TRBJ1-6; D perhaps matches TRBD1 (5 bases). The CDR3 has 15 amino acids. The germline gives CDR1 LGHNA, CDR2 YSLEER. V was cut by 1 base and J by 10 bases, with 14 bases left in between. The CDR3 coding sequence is TGCGCCAGCAGCCAAGCACCGAGGGACGGCTCACCCCTCCACTTT. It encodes CASSQAPRDGSPLHF.

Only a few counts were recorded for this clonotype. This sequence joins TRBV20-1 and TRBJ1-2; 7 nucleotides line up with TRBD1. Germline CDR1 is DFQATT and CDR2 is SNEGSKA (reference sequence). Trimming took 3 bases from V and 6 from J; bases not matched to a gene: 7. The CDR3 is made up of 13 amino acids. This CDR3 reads CSASHDRDHGYTF. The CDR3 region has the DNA TGCAGTGCTAGTCACGACAGGGACCATGGCTACACCTTC.